Listed below are T cell receptor beta chains from one sample, sequenced in a study of blood T cell repertoires in COVID-19. Here immunoSEQ multiplex PCR was the method, and the copy in TCRdb shows in-frame clones only, minus some. Here the sample spans fewer than 250,000 clones, approximately 90% being singletons. The sequencing sample was made of peripheral blood. Receptors were obtained from a woman between 40 and 55 years old who had recovered from COVID-19. CDR3s include the opening cysteine and the closing phenylalanine or tryptophan. D genes are given only for firm matches. The size entry is marked missing in some rows and otherwise reads once, few, many or a size class.

V gene,D gene,J gene,clone size,CDR3 protein,CDR3 DNA
TRBV30,NA,TRBJ1-4,NA,CAWSYRERTWANEKLFF,TGTGCCTGGAGTTACAGGGAAAGGACTTGGGCTAATGAAAAACTGTTTTTT
TRBV11-2,TRBD2,TRBJ2-3,NA,CASSQEGLAASTDTQYF,TGTGCCAGCAGCCAGGAGGGACTAGCTGCTAGCACAGATACGCAGTATTTT
TRBV28,TRBD2,TRBJ2-7,once,CASTKAGSSYEQYF,TGTGCCAGCACCAAAGCGGGAAGCTCCTACGAGCAGTACTTC
TRBV25-1,NA,TRBJ2-7,NA,CASSGQTYEQYF,TGTGCCAGCAGTGGACAGACCTACGAGCAGTACTTC
TRBV30,TRBD1,TRBJ2-2,NA,CAWRPWTGNTGELFF,TGTGCCTGGAGGCCGTGGACAGGGAACACCGGGGAGCTGTTTTTT
TRBV5-8,TRBD1,TRBJ1-2,once,CASSFYYRGQGSAGYTF,TGTGCCAGCAGCTTCTATTACAGGGGGCAGGGTAGCGCTGGCTACACCTTC
TRBV3-1/TRBV3-2,TRBD1,TRBJ1-4,NA,CASKNRGGNEKLFF,TGTGCCAGCAAAAACAGGGGTGGTAATGAAAAACTGTTTTTT
TRBV27,NA,TRBJ2-7,NA,CASSRDTSYEQYF,TGTGCCAGCAGTCGAGACACGTCCTACGAGCAGTACTTC
TRBV7-9,NA,TRBJ1-1,NA,CASGRSTGMNTEAFF,TGTGCCAGCGGACGGTCAACAGGAATGAACACTGAAGCTTTCTTT
TRBV5-1,TRBD1,TRBJ2-7,NA,CASSLEAGGYEQYF,TGCGCCAGCAGCTTGGAAGCAGGGGGCTACGAGCAGTACTTC
TRBV11-3,TRBD1,TRBJ1-5,NA,CASSLEATGFSNQPQHF,TGTGCCAGCAGCTTAGAAGCGACAGGGTTCAGCAATCAGCCCCAGCATTTT
TRBV27,TRBD1,TRBJ1-6,NA,CASSSRTGVGNSPLHF,TGTGCCAGCAGTTCGCGGACAGGCGTAGGGAATTCACCCCTCCACTTT
TRBV10-3,TRBD1,TRBJ2-2,NA,CAISDTGTGGGGELFF,TGTGCCATCAGTGACACCGGGACAGGGGGCGGCGGGGAGCTGTTTTTT
TRBV29-1,NA,TRBJ2-4,few,CSVAQWGFVDSENIQYF,TGCAGCGTTGCTCAGTGGGGGTTCGTGGACAGCGAAAACATTCAGTACTTC
TRBV6-5,TRBD1,TRBJ1-2,NA,CASSYRDSRRYGYTF,TGTGCCAGCAGTTACCGGGACAGTCGTCGCTATGGCTACACCTTC
TRBV12-3/TRBV12-4,NA,TRBJ2-5,NA,CASRGGGETQYF,TGTGCCAGCAGAGGAGGTGGGGAGACCCAGTACTTC
TRBV6-5,TRBD1,TRBJ2-2,NA,CASSYRQGAVGELFF,TGTGCCAGCAGTTACCGACAGGGGGCGGTCGGGGAGCTGTTTTTT
TRBV11-2,TRBD1,TRBJ1-2,few,CASSPRGLYGYTF,TGTGCCAGCAGCCCCAGGGGGCTCTATGGCTACACCTTC
TRBV14,TRBD2,TRBJ2-3,NA,CASSQDVSGRGTDTQYF,TGTGCCAGCAGCCAAGACGTCAGCGGGAGAGGCACAGATACGCAGTATTTT
TRBV5-1,TRBD1,TRBJ2-7,NA,CASSLGQGVYEQYF,TGCGCCAGCAGCTTGGGCCAGGGGGTCTACGAGCAGTACTTC
TRBV3-1/TRBV3-2,NA,TRBJ2-5,NA,CASSRRRDQETQYF,TGTGCCAGCAGCCGGCGCAGGGACCAAGAGACCCAGTACTTC
TRBV7-3,TRBD2,TRBJ2-1,NA,CASSQGLAGVGEQFF,TGTGCCAGCAGCCAGGGACTAGCGGGCGTTGGGGAGCAGTTCTTC
TRBV3-1/TRBV3-2,NA,TRBJ1-2,NA,CASSQRRIQGWDGYTF,TGTGCCAGCAGCCAACGTAGGATTCAGGGATGGGATGGCTACACCTTC
TRBV11-2,TRBD2,TRBJ2-5,NA,CASSLLRTSTKTQYF,TGTGCCAGCAGCTTACTCAGGACTAGCACGAAGACCCAGTACTTC
TRBV19,NA,TRBJ2-2,NA,CASSMSVAGTGELFF,TGTGCCAGTAGTATGTCAGTAGCCGGCACCGGGGAGCTGTTTTTT
TRBV27,TRBD2,TRBJ2-3,NA,CASSLGLAGGRDTQYF,TGTGCCAGCAGTTTGGGACTAGCGGGAGGGAGGGATACGCAGTATTTT
TRBV6-5,TRBD1,TRBJ2-5,NA,CASVETGTRGETQYF,TGTGCCAGCGTAGAGACAGGGACCCGCGGTGAGACCCAGTACTTC
TRBV28,TRBD1,TRBJ1-1,NA,CASSLTGGSNTEAFF,TGTGCCAGCAGTCTTACAGGGGGTTCGAACACTGAAGCTTTCTTT
TRBV6-5,NA,TRBJ1-2,once,CASSSESTRVLYGYTF,TGTGCCAGCAGTTCGGAAAGCACGAGGGTACTATACGGCTACACCTTC
TRBV5-1,TRBD1,TRBJ2-7,NA,CASSSTGAPYEQYF,TGCGCCAGCAGCTCTACAGGGGCCCCCTACGAGCAGTACTTC
TRBV5-8,NA,TRBJ1-1,NA,CASSKAVEVRSAEAFF,TGTGCCAGCAGCAAGGCGGTGGAGGTTCGTTCGGCTGAAGCTTTCTTT
TRBV7-8,NA,TRBJ2-3,NA,CASSLWGGTGDTQYF,TGTGCCAGCAGCTTATGGGGCGGGACCGGGGATACGCAGTATTTT
TRBV7-2,TRBD1,TRBJ2-2,NA,CASSSQGVGTGELFF,TGTGCCAGCAGCTCCCAGGGGGTTGGCACCGGGGAGCTGTTTTTT
TRBV5-1,TRBD1,TRBJ1-2,NA,CASSSRPWDRAHYGYTF,TGCGCCAGCAGCTCCCGCCCGTGGGACAGGGCGCACTATGGCTACACCTTC
TRBV7-8,NA,TRBJ2-7,NA,CASSQEGGSRFYEQYF,TGTGCCAGCAGCCAGGAGGGAGGCAGCCGATTCTACGAGCAGTACTTC
TRBV5-6,TRBD2,TRBJ2-7,NA,CASSPGTSGSHEQYF,TGTGCCAGCAGTCCCGGGACTAGCGGGAGCCACGAGCAGTACTTC
TRBV6-1,TRBD1,TRBJ1-6,NA,CASSDPGTVGSYYNSPLHF,TGTGCCAGCAGTGATCCCGGGACAGTAGGCTCCTACTATAATTCACCCCTCCACTTT
TRBV3-1/TRBV3-2,NA,TRBJ2-7,NA,CASSSAYEQYF,TGTGCCAGCAGCTCGGCCTACGAGCAGTACTTC
TRBV5-5,NA,TRBJ1-2,NA,CASSLAPNYGYTF,TGTGCCAGCAGCTTGGCCCCGAACTATGGCTACACCTTC
TRBV19,NA,TRBJ2-3,NA,CASSQLGSSTDTQYF,TGTGCCAGTAGCCAGTTGGGGAGTTCCACAGATACGCAGTATTTT
TRBV18,TRBD2,TRBJ2-1,NA,CASSTGTSGRYNEQFF,TGTGCCAGCTCAACAGGGACTAGCGGGAGGTACAATGAGCAGTTCTTC
TRBV7-2,NA,TRBJ1-4,once,CASSLQGGREKLFF,TGTGCCAGCAGCTTACAAGGGGGTCGAGAAAAACTGTTTTTT
TRBV7-9,TRBD1,TRBJ1-2,NA,CASSGNRGDYGYTF,TGTGCCAGCAGCGGAAACAGGGGGGACTATGGCTACACCTTC
TRBV12-5,NA,TRBJ2-7,NA,CASGLGEGVGYEQYF,TGTGCTAGTGGTTTAGGAGAAGGGGTTGGCTACGAGCAGTACTTC
TRBV28,NA,TRBJ1-2,NA,CASSLFPLGYTF,TGTGCCAGCAGTTTGTTTCCCCTTGGCTACACCTTC
TRBV9,NA,TRBJ2-3,NA,CASSVGSGLGSSTDTQYF,TGTGCCAGCAGCGTAGGCAGCGGGCTTGGGTCTAGCACAGATACGCAGTATTTT
TRBV19,TRBD1,TRBJ1-2,few,CASSMGTAPNYGYTF,TGTGCCAGTAGTATGGGGACAGCTCCCAACTATGGCTACACCTTC
TRBV27,TRBD1,TRBJ1-6,NA,CASSPTDRVPSPLHF,TGTGCCAGCAGCCCAACGGACAGGGTCCCTTCACCCCTCCACTTT
TRBV4-2,NA,TRBJ1-3,NA,CASSQDSGYADTIYF,TGTGCCAGCAGCCAAGATTCAGGGTATGCGGACACCATATATTTT
TRBV5-1,NA,TRBJ1-1,NA,CASSLKTGTPEAFF,TGCGCCAGCAGCTTAAAGACGGGAACGCCTGAAGCTTTCTTT
TRBV5-4,NA,TRBJ2-1,NA,CASSLALADNEQFF,TGTGCCAGCAGCTTGGCACTAGCCGACAATGAGCAGTTCTTC
TRBV28,TRBD2,TRBJ2-5,NA,CASSAGGQETQYF,TGTGCCAGCAGCGCGGGAGGACAAGAGACCCAGTACTTC
TRBV5-5,NA,TRBJ1-5,few,CASSLDPGLGVQPQHF,TGTGCCAGCAGCCTAGACCCAGGGCTCGGTGTTCAGCCCCAGCATTTT
TRBV27,NA,TRBJ2-7,NA,CASRSLGRSSYEQYF,TGTGCCAGCAGATCCCTCGGTCGGAGCTCCTACGAGCAGTACTTC